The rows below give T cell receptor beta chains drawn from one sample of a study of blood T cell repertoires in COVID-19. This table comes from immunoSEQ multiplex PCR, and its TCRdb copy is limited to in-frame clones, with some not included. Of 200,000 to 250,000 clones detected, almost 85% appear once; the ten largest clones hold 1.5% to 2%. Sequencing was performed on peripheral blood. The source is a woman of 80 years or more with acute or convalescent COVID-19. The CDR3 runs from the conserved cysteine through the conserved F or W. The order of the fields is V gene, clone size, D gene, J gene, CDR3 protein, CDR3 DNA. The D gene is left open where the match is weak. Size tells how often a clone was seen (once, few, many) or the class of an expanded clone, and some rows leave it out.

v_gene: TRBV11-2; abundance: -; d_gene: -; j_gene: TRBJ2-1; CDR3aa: CASSPLSGYNEQFF; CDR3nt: TGTGCCAGCAGCCCACTTTCCGGCTACAATGAGCAGTTCTTC
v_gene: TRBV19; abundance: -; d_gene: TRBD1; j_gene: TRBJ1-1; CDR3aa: CASRGQLNTEAFF; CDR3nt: TGTGCCAGTAGGGGACAGTTGAACACTGAAGCTTTCTTT
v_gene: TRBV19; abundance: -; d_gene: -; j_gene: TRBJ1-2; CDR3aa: CASSIDGQALTGYTF; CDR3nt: TGTGCCAGTAGTATAGATGGGCAGGCCTTGACTGGCTACACCTTC
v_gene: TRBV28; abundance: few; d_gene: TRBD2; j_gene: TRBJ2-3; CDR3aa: CASSPRESGRADTQYF; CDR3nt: TGTGCCAGCAGTCCCCGAGAGAGCGGGAGGGCAGATACGCAGTATTTT
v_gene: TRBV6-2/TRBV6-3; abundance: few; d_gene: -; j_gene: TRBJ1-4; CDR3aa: CASSYGGGVRKLFF; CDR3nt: TGTGCCAGCAGTTACGGGGGAGGAGTTCGAAAACTGTTTTTT
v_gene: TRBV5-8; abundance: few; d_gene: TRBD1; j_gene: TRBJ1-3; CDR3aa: CASSLQGANGNTIYF; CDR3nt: TGTGCCAGCAGCTTGCAGGGGGCGAACGGAAACACCATATATTTT
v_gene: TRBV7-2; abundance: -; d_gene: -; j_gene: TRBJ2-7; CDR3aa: CASSSPGIYEQYF; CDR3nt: TGTGCCAGCAGCTCCCCGGGGATTTACGAGCAGTACTTC
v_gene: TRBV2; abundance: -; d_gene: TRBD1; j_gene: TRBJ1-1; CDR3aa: CASKGQGWTEAFF; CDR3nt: TGTGCCAGCAAAGGACAGGGTTGGACTGAAGCTTTCTTT
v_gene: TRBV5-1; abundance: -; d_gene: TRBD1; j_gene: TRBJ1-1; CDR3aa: CASRSGQKNTEAFF; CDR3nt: TGCGCCAGCAGATCGGGACAGAAGAACACTGAAGCTTTCTTT
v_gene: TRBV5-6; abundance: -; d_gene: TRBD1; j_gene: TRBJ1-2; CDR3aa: CASSLVTGEIYGYTF; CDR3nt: TGTGCCAGCAGCTTGGTTACAGGGGAGATCTATGGCTACACCTTC
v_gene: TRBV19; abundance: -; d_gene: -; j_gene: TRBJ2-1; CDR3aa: CASAGQLYNEQFF; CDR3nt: TGTGCCAGTGCGGGACAGCTTTACAATGAGCAGTTCTTC
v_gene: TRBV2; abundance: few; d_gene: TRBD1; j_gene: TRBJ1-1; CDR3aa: CASTGQGVYTEAFF; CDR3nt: TGTGCCAGCACTGGACAGGGTGTGTACACTGAAGCTTTCTTT
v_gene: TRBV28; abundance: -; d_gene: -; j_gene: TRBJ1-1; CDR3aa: CASSFLGANEAFF; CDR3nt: TGTGCCAGCAGTTTTTTGGGGGCCAATGAAGCTTTCTTT
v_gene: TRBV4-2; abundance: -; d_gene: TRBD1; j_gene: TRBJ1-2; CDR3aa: CASRNTGQGTWGYTF; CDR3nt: TGTGCCAGCAGAAATACGGGACAGGGTACTTGGGGCTACACCTTC
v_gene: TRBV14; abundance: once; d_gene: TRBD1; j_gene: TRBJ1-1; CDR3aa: CATGQGGAEAFF; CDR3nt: TGTGCCACCGGACAGGGTGGCGCTGAAGCTTTCTTT
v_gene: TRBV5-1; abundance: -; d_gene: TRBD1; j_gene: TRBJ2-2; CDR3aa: CASSVGQGVTGELFF; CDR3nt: TGCGCCAGCAGCGTCGGACAGGGGGTCACCGGGGAGCTGTTTTTT
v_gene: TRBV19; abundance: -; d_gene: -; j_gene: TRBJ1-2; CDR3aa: CASSMLAFGGNYGYTF; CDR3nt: TGTGCCAGTAGTATGTTAGCCTTTGGCGGTAACTATGGCTACACCTTC
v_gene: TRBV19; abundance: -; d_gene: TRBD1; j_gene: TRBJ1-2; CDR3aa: CASSPGQSYGYTF; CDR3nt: TGTGCCAGTAGTCCGGGACAGTCTTATGGCTACACCTTC
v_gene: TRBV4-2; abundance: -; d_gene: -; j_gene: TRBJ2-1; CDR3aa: CASSHHEGDSYNEQFF; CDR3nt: TGTGCCAGCAGCCACCACGAGGGGGATTCCTACAATGAGCAGTTCTTC
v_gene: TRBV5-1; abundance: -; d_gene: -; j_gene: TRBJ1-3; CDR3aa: CASGDGRTASSGNTIYF; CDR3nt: TGCGCCAGCGGGGACGGGAGAACTGCAAGCTCTGGAAACACCATATATTTT
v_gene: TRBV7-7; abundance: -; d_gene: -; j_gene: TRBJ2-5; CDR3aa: CASSEGGREETQYF; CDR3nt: TGTGCTAGCAGCGAGGGCGGGCGTGAAGAGACCCAGTACTTC
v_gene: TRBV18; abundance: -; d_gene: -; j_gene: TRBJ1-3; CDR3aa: CASSPALVSGGPSGNTIYF; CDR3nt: TGTGCCAGCTCACCAGCTCTAGTTTCGGGGGGCCCCTCTGGAAACACCATATATTTT
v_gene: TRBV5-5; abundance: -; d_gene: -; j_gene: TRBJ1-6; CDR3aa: CASRNGPRYNSPLHF; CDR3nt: TGTGCCAGCAGAAATGGGCCCCGCTATAATTCACCCCTCCACTTT
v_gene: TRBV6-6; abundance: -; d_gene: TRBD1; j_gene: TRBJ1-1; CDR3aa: CAVLGQPNTEAFF; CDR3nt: TGTGCAGTACTGGGACAGCCGAACACTGAAGCTTTCTTT
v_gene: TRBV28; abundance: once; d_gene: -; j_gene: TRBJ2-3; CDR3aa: CARHAGMGQLPGYF; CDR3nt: TGTGCCAGACACGCCGGAATGGGGCAGCTGCCTGGGTATTTT
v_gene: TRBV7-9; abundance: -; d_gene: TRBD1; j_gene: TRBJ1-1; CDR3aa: CASSSSGTGVTEAFF; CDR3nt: TGTGCCAGCAGCTCCAGCGGGACAGGGGTTACTGAAGCTTTCTTT
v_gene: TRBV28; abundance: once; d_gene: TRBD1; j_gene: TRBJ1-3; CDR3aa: CASTFGTASGNTIYF; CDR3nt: TGTGCCAGCACTTTTGGGACAGCCTCTGGAAACACCATATATTTT
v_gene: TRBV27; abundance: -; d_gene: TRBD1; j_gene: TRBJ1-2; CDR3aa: CASSLDSGGTGYGYTF; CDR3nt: TGTGCCAGCAGTTTAGATTCCGGTGGGACAGGGTATGGCTACACCTTC
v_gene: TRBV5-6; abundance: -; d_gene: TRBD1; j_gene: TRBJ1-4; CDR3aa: CASSERTGRGNEKLFF; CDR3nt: TGTGCCAGCAGCGAACGGACAGGGAGGGGAAATGAAAAACTGTTTTTT
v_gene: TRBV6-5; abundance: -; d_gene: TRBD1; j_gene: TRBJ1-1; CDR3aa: CASSYRQGAMNTEAFF; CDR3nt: TGTGCCAGCAGTTACCGTCAGGGGGCGATGAACACTGAAGCTTTCTTT
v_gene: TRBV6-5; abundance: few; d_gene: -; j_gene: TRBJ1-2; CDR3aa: CASSLGGYTF; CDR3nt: TGTGCCAGCTCCCTCGGGGGCTACACCTTC
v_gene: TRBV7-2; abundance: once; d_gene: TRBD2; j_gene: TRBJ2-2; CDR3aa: CASSLRSGEYGELFF; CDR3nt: TGTGCCAGCAGCTTGCGAAGCGGGGAGTATGGGGAGCTGTTTTTT
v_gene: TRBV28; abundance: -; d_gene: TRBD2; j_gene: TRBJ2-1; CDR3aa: CASRAGGSRDEQFF; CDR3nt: TGTGCCAGCAGGGCCGGCGGGAGTCGGGATGAGCAGTTCTTC
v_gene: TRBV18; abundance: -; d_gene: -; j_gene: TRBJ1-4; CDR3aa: CASSPQANEKLFF; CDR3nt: TGTGCCAGCTCACCTCAGGCTAATGAAAAACTGTTTTTT
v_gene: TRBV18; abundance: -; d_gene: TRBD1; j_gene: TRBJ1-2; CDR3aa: CASSSGTGEFGYTF; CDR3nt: TGTGCCAGCTCTTCCGGGACAGGGGAGTTTGGCTACACCTTC
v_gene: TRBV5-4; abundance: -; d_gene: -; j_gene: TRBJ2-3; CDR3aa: CASSQKLGTSTDTQYF; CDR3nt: TGTGCCAGCAGCCAAAAACTAGGCACCAGCACAGATACGCAGTATTTT
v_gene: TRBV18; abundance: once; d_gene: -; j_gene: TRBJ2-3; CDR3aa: CASSPVRDTQYF; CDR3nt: TGTGCCAGCTCACCAGTTCGAGATACGCAGTATTTT
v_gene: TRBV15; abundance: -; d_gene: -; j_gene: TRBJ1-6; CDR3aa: CATSREPTGYNSPLHF; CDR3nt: TGTGCCACCAGCAGAGAGCCGACAGGCTATAATTCACCCCTCCACTTT
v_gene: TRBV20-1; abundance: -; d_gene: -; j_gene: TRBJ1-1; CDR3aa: CSAIRGKEAFF; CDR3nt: TGCAGTGCTATCCGGGGGAAGGAAGCTTTCTTT
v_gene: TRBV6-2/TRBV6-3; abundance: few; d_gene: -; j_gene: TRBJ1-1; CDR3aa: CASSQFVNTEAFF; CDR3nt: TGTGCCAGCAGTCAGTTCGTGAACACTGAAGCTTTCTTT
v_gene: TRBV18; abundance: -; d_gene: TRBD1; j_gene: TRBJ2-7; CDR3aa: CASSPDLGQGNYEQYF; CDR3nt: TGTGCCAGCTCACCAGATCTAGGACAGGGGAACTACGAGCAGTACTTC
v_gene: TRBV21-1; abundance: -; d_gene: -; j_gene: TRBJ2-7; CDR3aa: CASQTGYYEQYF; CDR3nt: TGTGCCAGCCAGACAGGTTACTACGAGCAGTACTTC
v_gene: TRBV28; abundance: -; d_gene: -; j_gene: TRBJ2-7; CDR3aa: CASSPPSTGLREQYF; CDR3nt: TGTGCCAGCAGTCCCCCTAGCACCGGCTTACGGGAGCAGTACTTC
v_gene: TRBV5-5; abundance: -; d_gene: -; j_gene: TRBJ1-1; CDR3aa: CASSLATANTEAFF; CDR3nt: TGTGCCAGCAGCTTGGCGACAGCCAACACTGAAGCTTTCTTT
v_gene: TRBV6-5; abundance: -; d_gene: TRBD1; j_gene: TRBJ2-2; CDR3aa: CASQTGGGKLFF; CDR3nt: TGTGCCAGCCAAACAGGGGGCGGGAAGCTGTTTTTT
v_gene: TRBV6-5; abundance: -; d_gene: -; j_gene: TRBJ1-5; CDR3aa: CASSYSRVQPQHF; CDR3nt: TGTGCCAGCAGTTACTCGAGGGTCCAGCCCCAGCATTTT
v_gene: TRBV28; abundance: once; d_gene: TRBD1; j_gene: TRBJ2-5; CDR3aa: CANSDRGTETQYF; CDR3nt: TGTGCCAACTCGGACAGGGGGACAGAGACCCAGTACTTC
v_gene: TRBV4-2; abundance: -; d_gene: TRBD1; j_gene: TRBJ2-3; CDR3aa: CASSAQPGQGWGTDTQYF; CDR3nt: TGTGCCAGCAGCGCCCAACCGGGACAGGGGTGGGGCACAGATACGCAGTATTTT
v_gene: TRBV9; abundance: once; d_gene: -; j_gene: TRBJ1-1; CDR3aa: CASSVVSPNTEAFF; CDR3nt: TGTGCCAGCAGCGTAGTTAGTCCTAACACTGAAGCTTTCTTT
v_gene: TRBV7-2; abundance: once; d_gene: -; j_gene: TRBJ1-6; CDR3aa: CASSADGHVGNSPLHF; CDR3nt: TGTGCCAGCAGCGCTGATGGACATGTGGGTAATTCACCCCTCCACTTT
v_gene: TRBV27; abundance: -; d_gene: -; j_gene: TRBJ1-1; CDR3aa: CASSSTGLRAFF; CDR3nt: TGTGCCAGCAGTTCAACAGGGTTGAGAGCTTTCTTT
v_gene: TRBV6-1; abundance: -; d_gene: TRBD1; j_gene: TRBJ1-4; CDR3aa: CASSELGQGAKGEKLFF; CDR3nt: TGTGCCAGCAGTGAACTGGGACAGGGGGCGAAGGGGGAAAAACTGTTTTTT
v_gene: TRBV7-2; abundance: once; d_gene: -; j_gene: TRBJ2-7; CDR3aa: CASSSYTSYEQYF; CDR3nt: TGTGCCAGCAGCTCCTATACCTCCTACGAGCAGTACTTC
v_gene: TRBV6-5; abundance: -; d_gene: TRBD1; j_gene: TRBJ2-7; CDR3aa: CASSYSGTVRKEQYF; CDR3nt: TGTGCCAGCAGTTATTCCGGGACAGTGAGGAAAGAGCAGTACTTC
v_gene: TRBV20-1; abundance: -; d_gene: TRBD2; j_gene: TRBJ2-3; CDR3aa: CSAGAGGAQYF; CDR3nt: TGCAGTGCTGGAGCGGGAGGTGCGCAGTATTTT